These 19 T cell receptor beta chains were all obtained from the same sample, sequenced in a study of blood T cell repertoires in COVID-19. Sequenced by immunoSEQ multiplex PCR; TCRdb stores in-frame clones only, minus some. This repertoire shows approximately 170,000 clones, around 81% found once; its top ten account for over 7%. Sample: peripheral blood. The origin of the receptors is a woman older than 75 with COVID-19, enrolled during active disease.

There are a few counts of this clone. The chain couples TRBV6-6 to TRBJ2-7; D not certain. CDR3 length: 13 amino acids. Germline CDR1 is MNHNY and CDR2 is SVGAGI (reference sequence). V dropped 0 bases and J dropped 2 bases, with 5 bases sitting between them. The DNA for the CDR3 is TGTGCCAGCAGTTACTCCCCTGCCTACGAGCAGTACTTC. It specifies CASSYSPAYEQYF.

This rearrangement joins TRBV7-3 to TRBJ2-2; D remains unclear. Germline CDR1 is SGHTA and CDR2 is FQGTGA. This CDR3 has 14 residues. Trimming took off 5 bases at V and 7 bases at J, with 14 bases between the two ends. CDR3 protein: CASSEGVSGGELFF. For the CDR3, the DNA is TGTGCCAGCAGCGAAGGAGTGTCTGGCGGGGAGCTGTTTTTT. The entire variable domain, with the rest obtained from reference TRBV7-3 and TRBJ2-2, is as follows: GAGVSQTPSNKVTEKGKYVELRCDPISGHTALYWYRQSLGQGPEFLIYFQGTGAADDSGLPNDRFFAVRPEGSVSTLKIQRTERGDSAVYLCASSEGVSGGELFFGEGSRLTVL.

This clone was seen once. This chain connects TRBV6-6 to TRBJ1-1, with 8 bases matching TRBD1. The CDR3 is made up of 16 amino acids. Germline-derived CDR1 and CDR2 are MNHNY and SVGAGI (reference sequence). J was trimmed by 4 bases and V by 6 bases; bases with no gene match: 13. This CDR3 reads CASSRSPTGESTEAFF. The CDR3, as DNA: TGTGCCAGCAGCCGATCCCCGACAGGGGAATCCACTGAAGCTTTCTTT.

This chain links TRBV4-2 with TRBJ1-2; tentative D call: TRBD1 (6 bases). Germline lookup yields CDR1 LGHNA and CDR2 YNFKEQ. The CDR3 is 14 residues long. V lost 0 bases, J lost 7 bases, and 12 bases lay in between. The CDR3 here is CASSQENRVGGYTF. The DNA for the CDR3 is TGTGCCAGCAGCCAAGAAAACAGGGTAGGTGGCTACACCTTC.

V usage is TRBV29-1 and J usage is TRBJ2-5; a weak D match, TRBD2 (6 bases). The V end was cut by 6 bases, the J end by 5 bases, with 10 bases between. The V gene's germline CDR1 is SQVTM and CDR2 ANQGSEA. The CDR3 extends over 11 amino acids. The CDR3 sequence is CSVLGGETQYF. Written as DNA, the CDR3 is TGCAGCGTCCTGGGGGGTGAGACCCAGTACTTC.

The gene calls are TRBV9 and TRBJ1-2, with 12 bases identical to TRBD1. Germline V gene sequence: CDR1 SGDLS, CDR2 YYNGEE. The V segment lost 0 bases and the J segment 7 bases; nucleotides outside the gene matches: 10. The CDR3 is 17 amino acids. The CDR3 region is CASSVGGTGGRTGGYTF. The CDR3 DNA reads TGTGCCAGCAGCGTAGGAGGGACAGGGGGCCGGACGGGTGGCTACACCTTC.

The chain combines TRBV16 with TRBJ1-1, with 7 positions matching TRBD1. CDR1 KGHSY and CDR2 FQNENV come from the germline V gene. There are 16 residues in the CDR3. With 2 bases clipped from V and 0 bases from J, the junction kept 6 bases outside the gene matches. In DNA form, the CDR3 reads TGTGCCAGCAGCCAACAATTTACAGGGGTGAACACTGAAGCTTTCTTT. This encodes CASSQQFTGVNTEAFF.

The gene calls are TRBV5-1 and TRBJ1-2; 7 bases agree with TRBD1. Germline values: CDR1 SGHRS, CDR2 YFSETQ. After removal of 4 bases from V and 6 bases from J, the junction contained 9 bases not matched to a gene. The CDR3 has 14 residues. DNA of the CDR3: TGCGCCAGCAGCCCGACCGGCAGGGGGGATGGCTACACCTTC. It is translated as CASSPTGRGDGYTF.

This clone was counted at least ten times. The chain couples TRBV19 to TRBJ1-3; TRBD1 agrees at 10 bases. The trim removed 7 bases at V and 0 bases at J, leaving 3 bases unmatched. The CDR3 covers 15 residues. Germline V gene data show CDR1 as LNHDA and CDR2 as SQIVND (reference sequence). This CDR3 reads CASKGQGISGNTIYF. DNA for the CDR3: TGTGCCAGTAAGGGACAGGGGATCTCTGGAAACACCATATATTTT.

This clone showed up just once. The chain has TRBV19 and TRBJ1-6; TRBD1 is a possible D gene (6 bases). Trimming cost V 5 bases and J 11 bases, with 13 bases left between them. This CDR3 is built from 13 residues. The germline V gene has CDR1 LNHDA and CDR2 SQIVND (reference sequence). The CDR3 spells CASSSRDIPPLHF. DNA of the CDR3: TGTGCCAGTAGTTCCCGGGACATACCACCCCTCCACTTT. The full variable domain, rest sourced from reference TRBV19 and TRBJ1-6, is DGGITQSPKYLFRKEGQNVTLSCEQNLNHDAMYWYRQDPGQGLRLIYYSQIVNDFQKGDIAEGYSVSREKKESFPLTVTSAQKNPTAFYLCASSSRDIPPLHFGNGTRLTVT.

The V call is TRBV6-5, the J call TRBJ2-3, with TRBD2 as a possible D gene (6 bases). The CDR3 has 15 amino acids. V dropped 2 bases and J dropped 6 bases, with 15 bases sitting between them. From germline, CDR1 is MNHEY and CDR2 SVGAGI. CDR3: CASSYPRLVADTQYF. CDR3 coding DNA: TGTGCCAGCAGTTACCCCAGACTAGTAGCGGATACGCAGTATTTT.

The count of this clone is one. This sequence joins TRBV2 and TRBJ2-1; 12 bases are shared with TRBD2. CDR3 length: 18 amino acids. J gave up 0 bases and V 4 bases, and 7 bases lay outside the gene matches. Germline loops: CDR1 SNHLY, CDR2 FYNNEI. The CDR3 loop is CASSVPSGGASSYNEQFF. As DNA, the CDR3 is TGTGCCAGCAGTGTGCCTAGCGGGGGGGCGAGCTCCTACAATGAGCAGTTCTTC.

This CDR3 reads CASSLGSSGYNEQFF. As DNA, the CDR3 is TGCGCCAGCAGCTTGGGGTCTAGCGGTTACAATGAGCAGTTCTTC. V gene TRBV5-1 combines with J gene TRBJ2-1, with TRBD2 identical over 7 bases. Germline CDR1 and CDR2: SGHRS and YFSETQ. V shed 0 bases and J 4 bases; nucleotides not matched to a gene: 4. The CDR3 covers 15 residues.

The chain joins TRBV4-1 to TRBJ2-3; 7 bases fit TRBD2. The CDR3 contains 14 residues. The germline V gene encodes CDR1 MGHRA and CDR2 YSYEKL. V was pared by 8 bases and J by 0 bases, with 5 bases of the junction left unmatched. The DNA of the CDR3 is TGCGCCAGCGCCCCTAGCGGCAGCACAGATACGCAGTATTTT. Translating gives CASAPSGSTDTQYF.

Of note for this clone: Other DNA sequences from this sample encode an identical CDR3 as well. The chain joins TRBV5-4 to TRBJ2-3; no clear D. This CDR3 is 14 amino acids long. CDR1 is SGHNT and CDR2 is YYREEE in the germline V gene (reference sequence). V was trimmed by 1 base and J by 2 bases, leaving 8 bases between them. CDR3: CASSLSGSTDTQYF. The CDR3 DNA sequence: TGTGCCAGCAGCTTGTCAGGATCCACAGATACGCAGTATTTT.

V gene TRBV2 combines with J gene TRBJ1-5; 7 bases line up with TRBD1. Germline V gene lookup returns CDR1 SNHLY and CDR2 FYNNEI. V was clipped by 6 bases and J by 1 base; unmatched bases: 3. This CDR3 region has 14 residues. CDR3 in DNA: TGTGCCAGCAGCCCACAGGGGAGCAATCAGCCCCAGCATTTT. Amino acid sequence: CASSPQGSNQPQHF.

The rearrangement links TRBV9 to TRBJ1-1; D perhaps matches TRBD1 (5 bases). The germline gives CDR1 SGDLS, CDR2 YYNGEE. Trimming pared 0 bases from V and 5 bases from J, leaving 11 bases between. The length of the CDR3 is 14 residues. This CDR3 is CASSVEAGSTEAFF. CDR3 nucleotide sequence: TGTGCCAGCAGCGTAGAGGCAGGGTCTACTGAAGCTTTCTTT.

The V call is TRBV21-1, the J call TRBJ2-7; TRBD1 is the table's D call, not checked against the DNA. TRBV21-1 is deemed a pseudogene. The CDR3 totals 14 residues. CDR3 DNA: TGTGCCGGGGGTTTGCCGGACAGACCGCGGGAGCAGTACTTC. Translating it yields CAGGLPDRPREQYF.

There are a few counts of this clone. The chain recombines TRBV10-1 with TRBJ2-2; no firm D call. Germline V CDR1 and CDR2: WNHNN, SYGVQD (reference sequence). The CDR3 is 14 amino acids. The V gene lost 4 bases and the J gene lost 0 bases, with 6 bases spanning the gap. The CDR3 sequence: CASSVRTNTGELFF. The CDR3 nucleotides read TGCGCCAGCAGTGTCAGGACGAACACCGGGGAGCTGTTTTTT.